One and the same sample provided the 6 T cell receptor beta chains below, sequenced in a study of beta chain features in type 1 diabetes. Of the isolated RNA, all was reverse transcribed, and so the sequenced material was expressed TCRB transcripts. Generated by immunoSEQ multiplex PCR, the TCRdb table keeps only in-frame clones and is missing some. The sample contains 200,000 to 250,000 clones, 13% to 15% of which appear only once. Sequencing was carried out using naive CD4+ T cells from blood. These receptors were obtained from a woman in her thirties or forties in good health.

V usage is TRBV2 and J usage is TRBJ2-1, with D hard to call. CDR3 size: 11 residues. The germline CDR1 and CDR2 sequences are SNHLY and FYNNEI. Trimming stripped 7 bases from V and 5 bases from J, with 6 bases between. This chain's CDR3 is CASMYNNEQFF. The CDR3 DNA sequence: TGTGCCAGCATGTACAACAATGAGCAGTTCTTC.

This clone came up a few times. This chain uses TRBV7-2 with TRBJ2-5, with TRBD1 matching over 7 bases. The germline V gene has CDR1 SGHTA and CDR2 FQGNSA. CDR3 length: 16 amino acids. V lost 5 bases to trimming and J lost 3 bases; unmatched junction nucleotides: 12. The CDR3 coding sequence is TGTGCCAGCAGCCCCTACGGACAGGTTATTAAAGAGACCCAGTACTTC. It yields the protein CASSPYGQVIKETQYF.

This rearrangement joins TRBV9 to TRBJ2-3, with TRBD2 identical over 10 bases. V lost 3 bases and J lost 6; bases outside the gene matches: 10. Germline-derived CDR1 and CDR2 are SGDLS and YYNGEE. The CDR3 has 16 residues. The CDR3 DNA reads TGTGCCAGCAGCGGGGGTAGCGGGGGGTCTACCGATACGCAGTATTTT. It yields the protein CASSGGSGGSTDTQYF.

This clone occurred a few times. The chain has TRBV5-1 and TRBJ2-5; 12 bases fit TRBD2. Germline CDR1 reads SGHRS; CDR2 reads YFSETQ. This CDR3 is built from 15 residues. Trimming removed 4 bases from V and 6 bases from J; junction bases left unmatched: 7. CDR3 sequence (DNA): TGCGCCAGCAGCCCCCGGACTAGCGGGGATAAGACCCAGTACTTC. It codes for CASSPRTSGDKTQYF.

This chain links TRBV5-1 with TRBJ1-1, with 10 bases aligning to TRBD1. Looked up from germline, CDR1 is SGHRS and CDR2 is YFSETQ. The ends lost 0 bases at V and 4 bases at J; junction bases unmatched: 3. The CDR3 consists of 15 residues. CDR3 sequence: CASSLGDRGGTEAFF. In nucleotides, the CDR3 is TGCGCCAGCAGCTTGGGGGACAGGGGAGGCACTGAAGCTTTCTTT.

The V call is TRBV5-5, the J call TRBJ2-3; 9 nucleotides agree with TRBD2. V trimming: 2 bases; J trimming: 1 base; junction bases outside the gene matches: 5. Germline V lookup: CDR1 SGHKS, CDR2 YYEKEE (reference sequence). The CDR3 covers 16 residues. CDR3 bases: TGTGCCAGCAGCTTATTCCAGCGGGGGGGCACAGATACGCAGTATTTT. This sequence encodes CASSLFQRGGTDTQYF.